This entry lists 10 T cell receptor beta chains sequenced from one sample in a study of a mutant IDH1 vaccine in newly diagnosed glioma. Repertoires were generated with immunoSEQ multiplex PCR, while TCRdb's copy carries only in-frame clones and drops some. The sample shows about 34,000 clones, around nine tenths of them seen only once. The antigens these receptors bind are not known. This sample's time point: week 47, end of study. Every single dose of the vaccine, 300 ug of mutant IDH1 20-mer peptide, came with topical imiquimod. The sample was PBMCs, taken from a glioma patient whose treatment included an IDH1 peptide vaccine. These receptors were obtained from a woman aged 25-40 years with glioma.

CDR3: CASRLQGMNTEAFF. CDR3 bases: TGTGCCAGCAGGCTACAGGGGATGAACACTGAAGCTTTCTTT. The V call is TRBV2, the J call TRBJ1-1; 7 bases agree with TRBD1. From germline, CDR1 is SNHLY and CDR2 FYNNEI. V lost 6 bases to trimming and J lost 0 bases; unmatched junction nucleotides: 4. The length of the CDR3 is 14 residues. Complete variable domain (other parts from reference TRBV2 and TRBJ1-1): EPEVTQTPSHQVTQMGQEVILRCVPISNHLYFYWYRQILGQKVEFLVSFYNNEISEKSEIFDDQFSVERPDGSNFTLKIRSTKLEDSAMYFCASRLQGMNTEAFFGQGTRLTVV.

This chain links TRBV21-1 with TRBJ1-5; TRBD1, as called in the table, went unchecked against the DNA. TRBV21-1 has pseudogene status. The CDR3 has 21 residues. CDR3 DNA: TGTGCCAGCAGCACCCAAAGAGGGACAGGGGGCGCGGGTATCGACAATCAGCCCCAGCATTTT. Translated, it gives CASSTQRGTGGAGIDNQPQHF.

In regard to this clone: This sequence may be a read error, since a much larger clone differs from it by one base. This chain uses TRBV7-2 with TRBJ2-7; the match to TRBD1 covers 7 bases. The CDR3 loop spans 13 amino acids. V gave up 4 bases and J gave up 1 base; unmatched junction bases: 1. In germline, CDR1 is SGHTA, CDR2 FQGNSA. CDR3 coding DNA: TGTGCCAGCAGCTGGACAGGATCCTACGAGCAGTACTTC. Translating it yields CASSWTGSYEQYF.

The chain links TRBV9 to TRBJ2-7; D may be TRBD1 (8 bases). This CDR3 has 16 amino acids. From germline, CDR1 is SGDLS and CDR2 YYNGEE. Deletions cut 0 bases from V and 6 bases from J, with 19 bases between. The CDR3 is CASSVGEGQGASEQYF. The CDR3 DNA sequence: TGTGCCAGCAGCGTAGGGGAGGGGCAGGGGGCGAGCGAGCAGTACTTC.

The chain employs TRBV4-1 and TRBJ2-5, with 12 bases aligning to TRBD2. Germline CDR1 reads MGHRA; CDR2 reads YSYEKL. V shed 2 bases, J shed 4 bases, and the junction held 2 bases outside the gene matches. This CDR3 has 15 residues. The CDR3 DNA reads as TGCGCCAGCAGCCAACTAGCGGGGGGGCCAGAGACCCAGTACTTC. Amino acid sequence: CASSQLAGGPETQYF.

The J gene is TRBJ1-1, the V gene TRBV7-2; D not certain. V was shortened by 0 bases and J by 4 bases, with 9 bases between the two germline ends. Germline V gives CDR1 SGHTA, CDR2 FQGNSA. The CDR3 extends over 14 amino acids. The CDR3 DNA reads TGTGCCAGCAGCTTAGCCCCTCTGGGCACTGAAGCTTTCTTT. The encoded protein is CASSLAPLGTEAFF.

This chain connects TRBV30 to TRBJ2-5, with a weak D call TRBD2 (7 bases). This CDR3 has 15 residues. The germline V and J ends were trimmed by 2 bases and 1 base, with 14 bases remaining between them. CDR1 GTSNPN and CDR2 SVGIG come from the germline V gene (reference sequence). For the CDR3, the DNA is TGTGCCTGGAGTATGGGGGGGGGCCGCCAAGAGACCCAGTACTTC. Amino acid sequence: CAWSMGGGRQETQYF.

V and J are TRBV6-4 and TRBJ2-3, with 9 bases matching TRBD2. Germline V gives CDR1 MRHNA, CDR2 SNTAGT. This CDR3 is 19 amino acids long. V trimming: 4 bases; J trimming: 2 bases; junction bases outside the gene matches: 16. This CDR3 reads CASSGQDRLAGKYTDTQYF. CDR3 in DNA: TGTGCCAGCAGTGGGCAAGATAGGCTAGCGGGGAAGTACACAGATACGCAGTATTTT.

This clone appeared a single time. This sequence joins TRBV23-1 and TRBJ1-5, with unresolved D. TRBV23-1 belongs to the ORF category, with a function that is uncertain. V dropped 0 bases and J dropped 4 bases, with 25 bases sitting between them. The CDR3 is 20 residues long. As DNA, the CDR3 is TGCGCCAGCAGTCAATCGATATCTGAGGGAACAGTGGGAGGGAATCAGCCCCAGCATTTT. It encodes CASSQSISEGTVGGNQPQHF.

The chain joins TRBV6-5 to TRBJ2-4, with D hard to call. The CDR3 has 13 amino acids. V gave up 6 bases and J gave up 0 bases, with 6 bases separating them. Germline CDR1 and CDR2: MNHEY and SVGAGI. As DNA, the CDR3 is TGTGCCAGCAGGCCCCTAGCCAAAAACATTCAGTACTTC. The encoded protein is CASRPLAKNIQYF.